This is a list of T cell receptor beta chains from one sample in a study of cytomegalovirus exposure and HLA in healthy donors. Measured with immunoSEQ multiplex PCR; TCRdb has only the in-frame clones, and not every one. The table lists about 160,000 clones, approximately 88% of them singletons. Sequencing was carried out using PBMCs. These receptors were collected from a man younger than 45 in good health and CMV-seronegative. CDR3s include the opening cysteine and the closing phenylalanine or tryptophan. The D gene is left open where the match is weak. The size entry is marked missing in some rows and otherwise reads once, few, many or a size class.

cdr3_aa	cdr3_nt	v_call	j_call	clone_size	d_call
CASRDSGSSPGELFF	TGTGCCAGCAGAGATAGCGGGAGCTCCCCCGGGGAGCTGTTTTTT	TRBV9	TRBJ2-2	.	TRBD2
CASRQGAGNTIYF	TGTGCCAGCAGACAGGGAGCTGGAAACACCATATATTTT	TRBV7-9	TRBJ1-3	.	.
CASSLQPGGFPEQFF	TGCGCCAGCAGCTTGCAACCGGGAGGGTTCCCTGAGCAGTTCTTC	TRBV5-1	TRBJ2-1	.	TRBD2
CASSYSNPDYGYTF	TGTGCCAGCAGTTACTCGAATCCAGATTATGGCTACACCTTC	TRBV6-6	TRBJ1-2	.	.
CSVARGMNTEAFF	TGCAGCGTTGCCCGAGGGATGAACACTGAAGCTTTCTTT	TRBV29-1	TRBJ1-1	.	.
CASSALAGDITGELFF	TGTGCCAGCAGTGCACTAGCGGGGGACATCACCGGGGAGCTGTTTTTT	TRBV14	TRBJ2-2	.	TRBD2
CASSLGQGLYEQYF	TGTGCCAGCAGTTTAGGGCAGGGTTTATACGAGCAGTACTTC	TRBV28	TRBJ2-7	.	.
CAWSSEGYEQYF	TGTGCCTGGAGTTCGGAGGGCTACGAGCAGTACTTC	TRBV30	TRBJ2-7	once	.
CASTIGARYNEQFF	TGTGCCAGCACAATTGGGGCCCGCTACAATGAGCAGTTCTTC	TRBV6-6	TRBJ2-1	.	.
CASRKNGQGIQPQHF	TGTGCCAGTAGAAAGAACGGACAGGGGATTCAGCCCCAGCATTTT	TRBV19	TRBJ1-5	.	TRBD1
CASSIGQGGMNTEAFF	TGTGCCAGCAGCATTGGACAGGGAGGAATGAACACTGAAGCTTTCTTT	TRBV21-1	TRBJ1-1	.	.
CASSFGETQYF	TGTGCCAGCAGCTTCGGAGAGACCCAGTACTTC	TRBV5-6	TRBJ2-5	.	.
CASSLVPSGSSGELFF	TGCGCCAGCAGCTTGGTTCCTAGCGGGAGCTCTGGGGAGCTGTTTTTT	TRBV5-1	TRBJ2-2	.	TRBD2
CASSIVGASSYNEQFF	TGCGCCAGCAGCATTGTTGGAGCCAGCTCCTACAATGAGCAGTTCTTC	TRBV5-1	TRBJ2-1	.	.
CASSLEQRSSYEQYF	TGTGCCAGCAGCTTGGAGCAGCGCAGCTCCTACGAGCAGTACTTC	TRBV5-6	TRBJ2-7	.	.
CASSLGHSNYGYTF	TGTGCCAGCAGCTTGGGACACTCTAACTATGGCTACACCTTC	TRBV7-8	TRBJ1-2	.	.
CASSRGINFWVFGDEQYF	TGTGCCAGCAGCCGCGGGATTAATTTTTGGGTATTTGGCGACGAGCAGTACTTC	TRBV4-2	TRBJ2-7	few	.
CASQTGINTGELFF	TGTGCCAGCCAGACAGGCATCAACACCGGGGAGCTGTTTTTT	TRBV25-1	TRBJ2-2	.	.
CASSHGLATEQYF	TGTGCCAGCAGCCATGGCCTCGCCACCGAGCAGTACTTC	TRBV14	TRBJ2-7	.	.
CASSLDGLPGGYEQYF	TGTGCCAGCAGCCTGGACGGGCTCCCCGGGGGCTACGAGCAGTACTTC	TRBV11-1	TRBJ2-7	.	.
CASSSIWTGGMETQYF	TGTGCCAGTAGCTCTATCTGGACAGGGGGGATGGAGACCCAGTACTTC	TRBV19	TRBJ2-5	few	TRBD1